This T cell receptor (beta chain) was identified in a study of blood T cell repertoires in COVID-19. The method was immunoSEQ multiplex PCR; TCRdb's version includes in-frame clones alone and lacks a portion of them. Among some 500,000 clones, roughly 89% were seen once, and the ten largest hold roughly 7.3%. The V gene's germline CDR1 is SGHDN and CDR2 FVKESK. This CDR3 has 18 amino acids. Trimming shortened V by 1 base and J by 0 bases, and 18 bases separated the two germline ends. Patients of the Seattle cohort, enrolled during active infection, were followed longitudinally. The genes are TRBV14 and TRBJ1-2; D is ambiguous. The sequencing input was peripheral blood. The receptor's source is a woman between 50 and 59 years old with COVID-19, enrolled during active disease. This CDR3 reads CASSQGAGSHLTNYGYTF. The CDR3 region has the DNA TGTGCCAGCAGCCAAGGAGCGGGGTCCCACCTCACTAACTATGGCTACACCTTC.